These 32 T cell receptor beta chains originate from one sample sequenced in a study of T cells expressing NK-cell markers. TCRdb derives one entry per CDR3 protein from the 5' RACE reads, leaving out DNA. The sample totals over 350,000 distinct CDR3 sequences. The sample was blood T cells: a sorted CD56 or NKG2C T cell subset, CD4+ or CD8+ T cells, or bulk PBMC T cells (not recorded which). The receptor source for this set is a woman between 45 and 60 years old in good health.

V gene TRBV5-1 combines with J gene TRBJ2-5; absent DNA, TCRdb's TRBD2 call cannot be checked. CDR1 is SGHRS, CDR2 YFSETQ, per germline. This CDR3 region has 15 residues. This CDR3 is CASSPWGGSGETQYF.

The rearrangement links TRBV5-1 to TRBJ1-1; there is no DNA to check the TCRdb D call of TRBD1. Germline CDR1 is SGHRS and CDR2 is YFSETQ. CDR3 size: 15 residues. CDR3 amino acids: CASSLNIRGGREAFF.

The chain links TRBV9 to TRBJ1-1. Per germline, CDR1 SGDLS and CDR2 YYNGEE. The CDR3 spans 14 residues. The CDR3 spells CASSPEEPWTEAFF.

The chain uses TRBV5-1 and TRBJ2-3. The CDR3 has 17 residues. The V gene's germline CDR1 is SGHRS and CDR2 YFSETQ. The CDR3 is CASSLVPTGSITDTQYF.

This chain joins TRBV20-1 and TRBJ1-4; TCRdb names TRBD1, which stays unverified in the absence of DNA. Germline loops: CDR1 DFQATT, CDR2 SNEGSKA (reference sequence). This CDR3 contains 15 residues. CDR3 residues: CSARDEDRFNEKLFF.

This chain joins TRBV20-1 and TRBJ1-2; TCRdb gives TRBD1 as the D gene, but with no DNA this cannot be confirmed. The CDR3 has 14 residues. Germline V gene lookup returns CDR1 DFQATT and CDR2 SNEGSKA (reference sequence). Here the CDR3 reads CSARRQLLNYGYTF.

The chain uses TRBV3-1 and TRBJ2-7; TCRdb's D call, TRBD2, is unchecked because there is no DNA. The CDR3 is 13 amino acids. Germline CDR1 reads LGHDT; CDR2 reads YNNKEL (reference sequence). The CDR3 here is CASSRGLAREQYF.

The gene calls are TRBV6-6 and TRBJ1-5; the TCRdb call, TRBD1, lacks DNA for checking. The CDR3 extends over 18 amino acids. From germline, CDR1 is MNHNY and CDR2 SVGAGI (reference sequence). CDR3 protein: CASSYRIGAEWSNQPQHF.

The chain carries TRBV9 and TRBJ2-1. Germline V lookup: CDR1 SGDLS, CDR2 YYNGEE. The CDR3 runs 15 residues. CDR3 sequence reads: CASSVDGGNYNEQFF.

V is TRBV20-1 and J is TRBJ2-5; checking the TCRdb D call of TRBD2 is not possible without DNA. The CDR3 is 14 amino acids. CDR1 and CDR2 (germline): DFQATT, SNEGSKA (reference sequence). The CDR3 loop reads CSASLRATLETQYF.

The chain employs TRBV24-1 and TRBJ2-1. The CDR3 is made up of 16 amino acids. Germline values: CDR1 KGHDR, CDR2 SFDVKD. The CDR3 here is CATSAGRRLLYNEQFF.

The chain links TRBV7-8 to TRBJ2-4; the D gene TCRdb calls, TRBD1, cannot be checked with no DNA. The germline V gene encodes CDR1 SGHVS and CDR2 FQNEAQ. This CDR3 has 19 residues. The CDR3: CASSLRTGGAGAGKNIQYF.

CDR3: CATSRVSRSRYNEQFF. The chain joins TRBV15 to TRBJ2-1. Germline loops: CDR1 LNHNV, CDR2 YYDKDF (reference sequence). The CDR3 is 16 amino acids.

This chain joins TRBV20-1 and TRBJ1-2; lacking DNA, the TRBD1 call made by TCRdb goes unchecked. The length of the CDR3 is 14 residues. Germline V CDR1 and CDR2: DFQATT, SNEGSKA (reference sequence). The CDR3 reads CSAGRPGTIYGYTF.

The chain couples TRBV5-1 to TRBJ1-4; the D gene TCRdb calls, TRBD1, cannot be checked with no DNA. The CDR3 length is 16 residues. Germline CDR1 is SGHRS and CDR2 is YFSETQ. CDR3 residues: CASSIRGFATNEKLFF.

V gene TRBV12-3 or TRBV12-4 combines with J gene TRBJ2-2. The CDR3 length is 15 residues. This chain's CDR3 is CASSDLQSNTGELFF.

The V gene is TRBV27, the J gene TRBJ1-1; TCRdb picks TRBD1, but there is no DNA to check that call. Germline CDR1 and CDR2: MNHEY and SMNVEV (reference sequence). The CDR3 extends over 13 amino acids. Here the CDR3 reads CASKGVENTEAFF.

The chain recombines TRBV6-2 or TRBV6-3 with TRBJ2-7. CDR1 is MNHEY and CDR2 is SVGEGT in the germline V gene. The CDR3 sequence is 13 residues long. The CDR3: CASSYSRSYEQYF.

The chain uses TRBV7-8 and TRBJ1-1; TCRdb picks TRBD1, but there is no DNA to check that call. The CDR3 covers 13 residues. Germline V gene data show CDR1 as SGHVS and CDR2 as FQNEAQ. The CDR3 protein is CASRQGTNTEAFF.

The chain is built from TRBV12-3 or TRBV12-4 and TRBJ2-2; there is no DNA to check the TCRdb D call of TRBD1. The CDR3 runs to 15 residues. The CDR3 here is CASSLGQQNTGELFF.

This chain links TRBV5-1 with TRBJ1-3. From germline, CDR1 is SGHRS and CDR2 YFSETQ. The CDR3 consists of 12 residues. The CDR3 sequence is CASSLTKDTIYF. The entire variable domain, with the rest obtained from reference TRBV5-1 and TRBJ1-3, is as follows: KAGVTQTPRYLIKTRGQQVTLSCSPISGHRSVSWYQQTPGQGLQFLFEYFSETQRNKGNFPGRFSGRQFSNSRSEMNVSTLELGDSALYLCASSLTKDTIYFGEGSWLTVV.

This rearrangement joins TRBV20-1 to TRBJ2-1; TCRdb proposes TRBD1, but this gene call is untestable without DNA. Germline V lookup: CDR1 DFQATT, CDR2 SNEGSKA (reference sequence). The CDR3 loop spans 15 amino acids. CDR3 residues: CSARPGQGHDREQFF.

The rearrangement links TRBV27 to TRBJ2-7; TCRdb's assignment of TRBD1 cannot be checked, as there is no DNA. Germline V gene lookup returns CDR1 MNHEY and CDR2 SMNVEV (reference sequence). This CDR3 region has 13 residues. The CDR3 reads CASDSGHRGEQYF.

The CDR3: CASSHLKLAFTGFTSYNEQFF. The chain carries TRBV12-3 or TRBV12-4 and TRBJ2-1; checking the TCRdb D call of TRBD2 is not possible without DNA. The CDR3 spans 21 residues.

J is TRBJ2-1 and V is TRBV11-2; as DNA is missing, the TRBD1 call by TCRdb cannot be tested. CDR1 and CDR2 from the germline V gene are SGHAT and FQNNGV. CDR3 length: 11 amino acids. Here the CDR3 reads CASSSHGGGFF. The full variable domain, in which reference TRBV11-2 and TRBJ2-1 provide the parts outside the CDR3, is EAGVAQSPRYKIIEKRQSVAFWCNPISGHATLYWYQQILGQGPKLLIQFQNNGVVDDSQLPKDRFSAERLKGVDSTLKIQPAKLEDSAVYLCASSSHGGGFFGPGTRLTVL.

The chain combines TRBV20-1 with TRBJ2-1; TCRdb's D gene call, TRBD2, goes unchecked for lack of DNA. This CDR3 is built from 15 residues. Germline CDR1 reads DFQATT; CDR2 reads SNEGSKA (reference sequence). CDR3 amino acids: CSARGGLAANNEQFF.

V gene TRBV12-3 or TRBV12-4 combines with J gene TRBJ1-5. The CDR3 is 15 amino acids. The CDR3 here is CASRISGTSNQPQHF.

The J gene is TRBJ2-1, the V gene TRBV7-8; there is no DNA to check the TCRdb D call of TRBD2. The CDR3 consists of 19 residues. CDR1 and CDR2 (germline): SGHVS, FQNEAQ. CDR3 protein: CASSLGLAGGPWKYNEQFF. Supplemented by reference TRBV7-8 and TRBJ2-1, the full variable domain reads GAGVSQSPRYKVAKRGQDVALRCDPISGHVSLFWYQQALGQGPEFLTYFQNEAQLDKSGLPSDRFFAERPEGSVSTLKIQRTQQEDSAVYLCASSLGLAGGPWKYNEQFFGPGTRLTVL.

The gene calls are TRBV20-1 and TRBJ2-5; the D call from TCRdb, TRBD1, cannot be confirmed without DNA. The V gene's germline CDR1 is DFQATT and CDR2 SNEGSKA (reference sequence). The CDR3 has 12 amino acids. The chain's CDR3 is CSADDRGETQYF.

The CDR3 loop reads CSARTGVFSEAFF. V is TRBV29-1 and J is TRBJ1-1; TCRdb returns TRBD1, unconfirmable since there is no DNA. The germline CDR1 and CDR2 sequences are SQVTM and ANQGSEA. CDR3 length: 13 amino acids.

The chain has TRBV9 and TRBJ2-3. This CDR3 spans 13 amino acids. Germline-derived CDR1 and CDR2 are SGDLS and YYNGEE. CDR3 region: CASSVTNTDTQYF.

The chain links TRBV20-1 to TRBJ2-1; the TRBD2 assignment by TCRdb is unverifiable without DNA. Germline V gives CDR1 DFQATT, CDR2 SNEGSKA (reference sequence). The CDR3 totals 14 residues. The CDR3 reads CSARASGSYNEQFF.